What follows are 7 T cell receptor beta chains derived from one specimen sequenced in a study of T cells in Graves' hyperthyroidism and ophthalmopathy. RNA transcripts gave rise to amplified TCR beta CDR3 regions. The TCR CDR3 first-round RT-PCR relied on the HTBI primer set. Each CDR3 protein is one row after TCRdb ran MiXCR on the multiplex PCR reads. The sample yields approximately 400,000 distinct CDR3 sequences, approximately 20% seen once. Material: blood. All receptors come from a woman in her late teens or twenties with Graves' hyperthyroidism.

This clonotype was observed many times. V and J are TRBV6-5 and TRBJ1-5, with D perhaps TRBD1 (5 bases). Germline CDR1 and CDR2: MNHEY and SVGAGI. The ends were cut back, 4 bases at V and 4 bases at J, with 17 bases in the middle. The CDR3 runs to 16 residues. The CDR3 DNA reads TGTGCCAGCAGTTCACAATATTGGGGACTTAATCAGCCCCAGCATTTT. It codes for CASSSQYWGLNQPQHF.

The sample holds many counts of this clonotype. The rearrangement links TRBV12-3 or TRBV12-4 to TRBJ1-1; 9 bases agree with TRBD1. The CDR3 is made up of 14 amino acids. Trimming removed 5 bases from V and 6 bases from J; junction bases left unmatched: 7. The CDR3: CASSPGQGKPEAFF. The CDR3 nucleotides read TGTGCCAGCAGTCCGGGACAGGGTAAACCTGAAGCTTTCTTT.

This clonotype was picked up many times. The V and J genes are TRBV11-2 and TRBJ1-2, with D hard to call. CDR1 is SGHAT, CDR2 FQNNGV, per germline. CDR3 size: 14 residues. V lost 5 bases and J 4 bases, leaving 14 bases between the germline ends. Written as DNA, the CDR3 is TGTGCCAGCAGCCCTCCCGGGAGGGTCTATGGCTACACCTTC. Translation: CASSPPGRVYGYTF.

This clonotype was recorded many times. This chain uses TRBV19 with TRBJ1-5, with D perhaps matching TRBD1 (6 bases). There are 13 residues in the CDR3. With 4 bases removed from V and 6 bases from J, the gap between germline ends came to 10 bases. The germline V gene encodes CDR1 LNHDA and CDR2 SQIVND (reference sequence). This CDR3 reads CASSTGAVQPQHF. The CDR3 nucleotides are TGTGCCAGTAGTACAGGGGCGGTTCAGCCCCAGCATTTT.

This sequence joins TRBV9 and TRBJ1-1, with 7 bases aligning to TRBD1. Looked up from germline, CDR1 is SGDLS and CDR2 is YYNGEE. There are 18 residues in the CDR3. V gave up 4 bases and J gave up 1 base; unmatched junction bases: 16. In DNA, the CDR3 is TGTGCCAGCAGCCCGAGAGACAGGGCTGTGTGGAAGAACACTGAAGCTTTCTTT. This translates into CASSPRDRAVWKNTEAFF.

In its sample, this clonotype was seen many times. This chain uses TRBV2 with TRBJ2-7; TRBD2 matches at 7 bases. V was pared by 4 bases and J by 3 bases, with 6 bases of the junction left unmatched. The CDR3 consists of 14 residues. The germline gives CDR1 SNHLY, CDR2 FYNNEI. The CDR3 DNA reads TGTGCCAGCAGTGGTCGACGGGACTACTACGAGCAGTACTTC. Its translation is CASSGRRDYYEQYF.

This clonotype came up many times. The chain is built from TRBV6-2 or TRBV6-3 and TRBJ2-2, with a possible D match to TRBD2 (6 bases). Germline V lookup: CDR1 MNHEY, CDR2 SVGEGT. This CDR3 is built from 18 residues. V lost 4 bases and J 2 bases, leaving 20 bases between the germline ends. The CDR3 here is CASSSLSQAGLNTGELFF. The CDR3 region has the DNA TGTGCCAGCAGTTCCCTATCCCAGGCGGGGTTAAACACCGGGGAGCTGTTTTTT.